What follows are 30 T cell receptor beta chains derived from one specimen sequenced in a study of T cell responses to AZD1222 COVID-19 vaccine. Assay used: immunoSEQ multiplex PCR; TCRdb lists only in-frame clones, some missing. The table lists about 98,000 clones, approximately 85% of them singletons. This specimen consisted of peripheral blood, obtained on day 0 of AZD1222 vaccination. These receptors were collected from an adult in good health.

This clone was picked up one time. The chain is built from TRBV11-2 and TRBJ1-3, with TRBD1 as a possible D gene (5 bases). This CDR3 contains 13 residues. The ends were cut back, 0 bases at V and 9 bases at J, with 9 bases in the middle. In germline, CDR1 is SGHAT, CDR2 FQNNGV. The CDR3 DNA follows: TGTGCCAGCAGCTTAGAGGGGGAGGGCACCATATATTTT. Protein: CASSLEGEGTIYF.

The rearrangement joins TRBV24-1 to TRBJ2-3; the match to TRBD2 covers 15 bases. The CDR3 covers 17 residues. After removal of 3 bases from V and 4 bases from J, the junction contained 4 bases not matched to a gene. Germline V gives CDR1 KGHDR, CDR2 SFDVKD. CDR3 DNA: TGTGCCACCAGTGATCCCGGACTAGCGGGAGGGCCAGATACGCAGTATTTT. It yields the protein CATSDPGLAGGPDTQYF.

The V call is TRBV18, the J call TRBJ2-2; the D gene could be TRBD1 or TRBD2 (5 bases each). V lost 3 bases, J lost 0 bases, and 17 bases lay in between. Germline V gives CDR1 KGHSH, CDR2 LQKENI. This CDR3 contains 18 residues. The DNA of the CDR3 is TGTGCCAGCTCACCCGGGACGTTGGGCGGAGCGAACACCGGGGAGCTGTTTTTT. Translation gives CASSPGTLGGANTGELFF.

The V call is TRBV9, the J call TRBJ2-1; 11 bases fit TRBD2. This CDR3 is built from 17 residues. The germline CDR1 and CDR2 sequences are SGDLS and YYNGEE. V was clipped by 0 bases and J by 8 bases; unmatched bases: 10. The chain's CDR3 is CASSVGSLAGGPYEQFF. CDR3 coding DNA: TGTGCCAGCAGCGTAGGTAGTTTAGCGGGAGGGCCGTATGAGCAGTTCTTC.

The CDR3: CASSLFPGGGSYEQYF. CDR3 nucleotides: TGCGCCAGCAGCTTGTTTCCGGGAGGTGGTTCCTACGAGCAGTACTTC. The V call is TRBV5-1, the J call TRBJ2-7; TRBD2 matches 7 bases. Losses at the gene ends were 1 base for V and 1 base for J; bases not matched to a gene: 8. This CDR3 region has 16 residues. CDR1 and CDR2 (germline): SGHRS, YFSETQ.

V gene TRBV23-1 combines with J gene TRBJ2-7, with TRBD1 matching over 8 bases. TRBV23-1 is given ORF status, its function remaining uncertain. Trimming cost V 4 bases and J 4 bases; bases outside gene matches: 9. CDR3 length: 15 amino acids. The CDR3 nucleotides read TGCGCCAGCAGTCGCGAGAGACAGGGGAATTACGAGCAGTACTTC. It specifies CASSRERQGNYEQYF.

The genes are TRBV18 and TRBJ1-1, with 7 nucleotides matching TRBD1. V was pared by 2 bases and J by 1 base, with 13 bases of the junction left unmatched. The CDR3 is made up of 18 amino acids. Germline V gene data show CDR1 as KGHSH and CDR2 as LQKENI. The CDR3 DNA reads as TGTGCCAGCTCACCAATATCGGGAACAGGGGCGGGGAACACTGAAGCTTTCTTT. Protein sequence: CASSPISGTGAGNTEAFF.

This rearrangement joins TRBV28 to TRBJ2-7; 7 nucleotides align to TRBD1. Germline assignment: CDR1 MDHEN and CDR2 SYDVKM. V was clipped by 7 bases and J by 4 bases; unmatched bases: 10. The CDR3 has 14 amino acids. The CDR3 region has the DNA TGTGCCAGCATCCCGACCGGGACAGTATACGAGCAGTACTTC. This gives the protein CASIPTGTVYEQYF.

The J gene is TRBJ1-1, the V gene TRBV6-6; D is ambiguous. V was pared by 2 bases and J by 0 bases, with 7 bases between. CDR3 length equals 14 residues. Germline CDR1 MNHNY, CDR2 SVGAGI (reference sequence). CDR3: CASSYQTMNTEAFF. The CDR3 DNA sequence: TGTGCCAGCAGTTACCAAACCATGAACACTGAAGCTTTCTTT.

The rearrangement uses TRBV19 and TRBJ1-1; D unclear. V was cut by 3 bases and J by 4 bases, with 12 bases left in between. Germline V gene lookup returns CDR1 LNHDA and CDR2 SQIVND (reference sequence). This CDR3 has 14 amino acids. This CDR3 reads CASSMYSPGTEAFF. DNA of the CDR3: TGTGCCAGTAGTATGTACAGTCCCGGCACTGAAGCTTTCTTT.

This rearrangement joins TRBV19 to TRBJ1-3; possibly TRBD1 for D (6 bases). Trimming cost V 5 bases and J 8 bases, with 16 bases left between them. The CDR3 consists of 14 residues. Germline loops: CDR1 LNHDA, CDR2 SQIVND (reference sequence). CDR3 protein: CASSPRGAGYTIYF. CDR3 in DNA: TGTGCCAGTAGTCCGAGGGGGGCGGGATACACCATATATTTT.

The rearrangement joins TRBV3-1 (or the pseudogene TRBV3-2) to TRBJ1-4, with D perhaps matching TRBD1 (6 bases). Between the trimmed V and J ends, which lost 4 bases and 7 bases, there was a span of 19 bases. Germline CDR1 reads LGHDT; CDR2 reads YNNKEL (reference sequence). The CDR3 totals 16 residues. The CDR3 sequence is CASSRENRVPGEKLFF. DNA of the CDR3: TGTGCCAGCAGCCGGGAAAACAGGGTCCCGGGTGAAAAACTGTTTTTT.

This clone was detected only once. The rearrangement uses TRBV2 and TRBJ2-7; 7 nucleotides match TRBD2. V was clipped by 7 bases and J by 2 bases; unmatched bases: 11. CDR3 length: 15 amino acids. Germline assignment: CDR1 SNHLY and CDR2 FYNNEI. CDR3 bases: TGTGCCAGCAAGATAGCTATAGCGGGTGCCTACGAGCAGTACTTC. Translation gives CASKIAIAGAYEQYF.

The rearrangement uses TRBV3-1 (or the pseudogene TRBV3-2) and TRBJ2-7; TRBD1 matches 10 bases. Trimming at V came to 9 bases and at J to 5 bases, leaving 25 bases not matched to a gene. The CDR3 is made up of 19 amino acids. Germline CDR1 is LGHDT and CDR2 is YNNKEL (reference sequence). CDR3 sequence: CASREPEGTRDRGIHEQYF. The CDR3 DNA follows: TGTGCCAGTCGGGAACCGGAGGGAACGCGGGACAGGGGAATCCACGAGCAGTACTTC.

The rearrangement joins TRBV12-3 or TRBV12-4 to TRBJ2-3; a possible D gene is TRBD2 (5 bases). The V end lost 6 bases, the J end lost 5 bases, and 9 bases lay between the germline ends. The CDR3 is 12 residues long. The CDR3 here is CASRLEGDTQYF. CDR3 nucleotides: TGTGCCAGCAGACTTGAGGGAGATACGCAGTATTTT.

This clone occurred many times. V is TRBV4-1 and J is TRBJ1-5, with D perhaps matching TRBD1 (6 bases). The CDR3 loop spans 16 amino acids. Germline V gene data show CDR1 as MGHRA and CDR2 as YSYEKL. The V gene lost 0 bases and the J gene lost 4 bases, with 13 bases spanning the gap. Here the CDR3 reads CASSQEAGRGNQPQHF. In nucleotides, the CDR3 is TGCGCCAGCAGCCAAGAGGCAGGGAGGGGGAATCAGCCCCAGCATTTT.

V and J are TRBV12-3 or TRBV12-4 and TRBJ2-1; D gene ambiguous. The CDR3 is made up of 13 amino acids. Trimming shortened V by 1 base and J by 4 bases, and 5 bases separated the two germline ends. For the CDR3, the DNA is TGTGCCAGCAGTTTAGAGCTATACAATGAGCAGTTCTTC. Its protein product is CASSLELYNEQFF.

The J gene is TRBJ2-7, the V gene TRBV19; D perhaps matches TRBD2 (6 bases). CDR1 LNHDA and CDR2 SQIVND come from the germline V gene (reference sequence). This CDR3 contains 14 residues. V was trimmed by 3 bases and J by 0 bases, leaving 9 bases between them. CDR3 DNA: TGTGCCAGTAGTATTGGGAGGAACTCCTACGAGCAGTACTTC. Protein: CASSIGRNSYEQYF. Looking up the rest from reference TRBV19 and TRBJ2-7 gives the full variable domain: DGGITQSPKYLFRKEGQNVTLSCEQNLNHDAMYWYRQDPGQGLRLIYYSQIVNDFQKGDIAEGYSVSREKKESFPLTVTSAQKNPTAFYLCASSIGRNSYEQYFGPGTRLTVT.

This clone occurred a few times. The V and J genes are TRBV27 and TRBJ2-7; D unresolved. Trimming took off 3 bases at V and 2 bases at J, with 14 bases between the two ends. The CDR3 loop spans 15 amino acids. Germline V gene sequence: CDR1 MNHEY, CDR2 SMNVEV (reference sequence). CDR3 DNA sequence: TGTGCCAGCAGTTTGCGGCAGCTTCTTCCCTACGAGCAGTACTTC. The encoded protein is CASSLRQLLPYEQYF.

V is TRBV10-1 and J is TRBJ2-2; 7 nucleotides match TRBD2. This CDR3 has 15 residues. V trimming: 6 bases; J trimming: 1 base; junction bases outside the gene matches: 5. Germline assignment: CDR1 WNHNN and CDR2 SYGVQD (reference sequence). CDR3 in amino acids: CASRGGQMNTGELFF. CDR3 bases: TGCGCCAGCAGGGGAGGGCAGATGAACACCGGGGAGCTGTTTTTT.

This sequence joins TRBV7-2 and TRBJ1-5; the match to TRBD1 covers 7 bases. Germline loops: CDR1 SGHTA, CDR2 FQGNSA. The CDR3 covers 17 residues. J lost 0 bases, V lost 3 bases, and 8 bases had no gene match. Written as DNA, the CDR3 is TGTGCCAGCAGCTTGTCAGGGGGGCCAAATAGCAATCAGCCCCAGCATTTT. Encoded protein: CASSLSGGPNSNQPQHF.

The chain combines TRBV28 with TRBJ2-7; TRBD1 agrees at 12 bases. CDR1 MDHEN and CDR2 SYDVKM come from the germline V gene. The CDR3 loop spans 16 amino acids. Unmatched junction bases numbered 8, after V lost 5 bases and J lost 3 bases. The CDR3, as DNA: TGTGCCAGCAGTCTCGCCGGGACAGGGGGCTACTACGAGCAGTACTTC. Its translation: CASSLAGTGGYYEQYF.

The rearrangement joins TRBV2 to TRBJ1-5; D ambiguous. In germline, CDR1 is SNHLY, CDR2 FYNNEI. The CDR3 is 14 amino acids. Trimming pared 2 bases from V and 3 bases from J, leaving 8 bases between. The CDR3, as DNA: TGTGCCAGCAGTGAACCTCTCCCCAATCAGCCCCAGCATTTT. Translated: CASSEPLPNQPQHF.

This chain uses TRBV30 with TRBJ1-4; possibly TRBD1 for D (5 bases). CDR1 is GTSNPN, CDR2 SVGIG, per germline (reference sequence). V lost 1 base and J lost 7, with 13 bases in between. The length of the CDR3 is 14 residues. DNA of the CDR3: TGTGCCTGGAGTGAGGAGACAGTAGGTGAAAAACTGTTTTTT. As protein: CAWSEETVGEKLFF.

V gene TRBV6-5 combines with J gene TRBJ1-1; TRBD1 matches 7 bases. V lost 7 bases, J lost 6 bases, and 8 bases stayed unmatched. The CDR3 length is 13 residues. CDR1 MNHEY and CDR2 SVGAGI come from the germline V gene. The CDR3 region has the DNA TGTGCCAGCAAACCCGAGGGGGCCGCTGAAGCTTTCTTT. It codes for CASKPEGAAEAFF.

The chain combines TRBV9 with TRBJ1-2, with a possible D match to TRBD1 (6 bases). The CDR3 is made up of 16 amino acids. Germline-derived CDR1 and CDR2 are SGDLS and YYNGEE. Trimming took 4 bases from V and 4 from J, leaving 20 bases between them. CDR3 sequence reads: CASSLLGTQGTYGYTF. In DNA form, the CDR3 reads TGTGCCAGCAGCTTGCTGGGCACACAGGGTACCTATGGCTACACCTTC.

This chain joins TRBV9 and TRBJ2-6, with a possible D match to TRBD2 (5 bases). The germline V and J ends were trimmed by 0 bases and 0 bases, with 13 bases remaining between them. The CDR3 covers 18 residues. Germline-derived CDR1 and CDR2 are SGDLS and YYNGEE. The CDR3 protein is CASSVGLATHSGANVLTF. The DNA of the CDR3 is TGTGCCAGCAGCGTAGGCCTAGCCACCCACTCTGGGGCCAACGTCCTGACTTTC.

The chain joins TRBV27 to TRBJ1-3; 8 bases fit TRBD1. V lost 4 bases and J lost 4; bases outside the gene matches: 0. The CDR3 loop spans 13 amino acids. CDR1 MNHEY and CDR2 SMNVEV come from the germline V gene (reference sequence). CDR3 in amino acids: CASSSGGGNTIYF. The CDR3 coding sequence is TGTGCCAGCAGTTCAGGGGGCGGAAACACCATATATTTT.

The chain is built from TRBV7-9 and TRBJ2-2, with 14 bases aligning to TRBD2. CDR3 size: 18 residues. Per germline, CDR1 SEHNR and CDR2 FQNEAQ (reference sequence). The J segment lost 1 base and the V segment lost 0 bases, leaving 1 base of the junction unmatched. The CDR3, as DNA: TGTGCCAGCAGCTTAGCCGGGACTAGCGGGGGGAACACCGGGGAGCTGTTTTTT. Amino acids: CASSLAGTSGGNTGELFF. The whole variable domain, filled in from reference TRBV7-9 and TRBJ2-2, reads DTGVSQNPRHKITKRGQNVTFRCDPISEHNRLYWYRQTLGQGPEFLTYFQNEAQLEKSRLLSDRFSAERPKGSFSTLEIQRTEQGDSAMYLCASSLAGTSGGNTGELFFGEGSRLTVL.

This clone has just a few counts. The J gene is TRBJ2-7, the V gene TRBV18; 7 bases match TRBD1. The ends lost 0 bases at V and 5 bases at J; junction bases unmatched: 1. The length of the CDR3 is 13 residues. Per the germline V gene, CDR1 is KGHSH and CDR2 is LQKENI. The DNA for the CDR3 is TGTGCCAGCTCACCACCGACAGGGAACGAGCAGTACTTC. Its protein is CASSPPTGNEQYF.